This TCR beta chain was identified in a study of blood T cell repertoires in COVID-19. Across the study: Collection of acute and convalescent COVID-19 samples took place in the United States, Italy and Spain.

Profiling relied on immunoSEQ multiplex PCR, and the TCRdb table lists in-frame clones only, not all of them. In the table there are some 340,000 clones, approximately 89% of which are singletons. CDR3 length: 14 residues. The germline gives CDR1 MNHEY, CDR2 SMNVEV (reference sequence). V lost 8 bases to trimming and J lost 1 base; unmatched junction nucleotides: 4. The chain uses TRBV27 and TRBJ1-5; 8 bases are a match to TRBD1. The clonotype was recovered from a woman younger than 45 who had recovered from COVID-19. The sample taken for sequencing was PBMCs or T cells enriched from blood (not recorded which). CDR3 loop: CASGRQGSNQPQHF. The CDR3 DNA reads TGTGCCAGCGGGAGACAGGGGAGCAATCAGCCCCAGCATTTT.